One sample yielded the 24 T cell receptor beta chains listed below, sequenced in a study of cytomegalovirus exposure and HLA in healthy donors. PCR employed 60 Vbeta and 13 Jbeta primers. TCRdb keeps only in-frame clones here, not all; method: immunoSEQ multiplex PCR. With about 190,000 clones in the sample, the ten largest clones hold about 1%. The source material was PBMCs. All receptors derive from a woman aged 30 to 39 in good health and CMV-seropositive.

This chain uses TRBV11-3 with TRBJ2-7, with TRBD1 identical over 10 bases. Germline V gives CDR1 SGHNT, CDR2 YENEEA. This CDR3 has 15 amino acids. The V and J ends lost 5 bases and 5 bases, in that order; junction bases with no gene match: 9. The CDR3 loop is CASSVSGTGAHEQYF. The DNA for the CDR3 is TGTGCCAGCAGCGTCTCCGGGACAGGGGCTCACGAGCAGTACTTC.

The CDR3 nucleotides read TGTGCCAGCAGTGAAAGACAGGGGGCCGGCGGGGAGCTGTTTTTT. This encodes CASSERQGAGGELFF. V usage is TRBV2 and J usage is TRBJ2-2; the match to TRBD1 covers 10 bases. Trimming at V came to 2 bases and at J to 7 bases, leaving 4 bases not matched to a gene. Looked up from germline, CDR1 is SNHLY and CDR2 is FYNNEI. The CDR3 is 15 amino acids. Combining the CDR3 with reference TRBV2 and TRBJ2-2 gives the whole variable domain EPEVTQTPSHQVTQMGQEVILRCVPISNHLYFYWYRQILGQKVEFLVSFYNNEISEKSEIFDDQFSVERPDGSNFTLKIRSTKLEDSAMYFCASSERQGAGGELFFGEGSRLTVL.

J is TRBJ2-1 and V is TRBV2; tentatively, D is TRBD2 (7 bases). The CDR3 loop spans 15 amino acids. Germline values: CDR1 SNHLY, CDR2 FYNNEI. Trimming removed 7 bases from V and 2 bases from J, with 15 bases in between. For the CDR3, the DNA is TGTGCCAGCACCGAAGTCGGGGGGCCCTACAATGAGCAGTTCTTC. Translating it yields CASTEVGGPYNEQFF.

This chain uses TRBV5-1 with TRBJ2-3; 7 positions match TRBD1. With 2 bases clipped from V and 4 bases from J, the junction kept 13 bases outside the gene matches. From germline, CDR1 is SGHRS and CDR2 YFSETQ. The CDR3 has 17 residues. This chain's CDR3 is CASSLSQGPARADTQYF. The CDR3 nucleotides are TGCGCCAGCAGCTTATCACAGGGGCCCGCACGGGCAGATACGCAGTATTTT.

The V gene is TRBV27, the J gene TRBJ2-7; 9 nucleotides agree with TRBD1. CDR1 and CDR2 (germline): MNHEY, SMNVEV (reference sequence). Unmatched junction bases numbered 11, after V lost 1 base and J lost 4 bases. The CDR3 loop spans 17 amino acids. The CDR3 protein is CASSLWGRDRVLYEQYF. In DNA form, the CDR3 reads TGTGCCAGCAGTTTATGGGGCCGGGACAGGGTGTTGTACGAGCAGTACTTC.

The gene calls are TRBV4-1 and TRBJ1-5; D is uncertain. This CDR3 comprises 16 residues. CDR1 and CDR2 from the germline V gene are MGHRA and YSYEKL. The V gene lost 3 bases and the J gene lost 2 bases, with 14 bases spanning the gap. The CDR3 here is CASSQWFLAGNQPQHF. For the CDR3, the DNA is TGCGCCAGCAGCCAGTGGTTTCTGGCAGGCAATCAGCCCCAGCATTTT.

Here the CDR3 DNA reads TGTGCCAGCAGGGATAGCGGGGGGCGCCAAGAGACCCAGTACTTC. It encodes CASRDSGGRQETQYF. The rearrangement joins TRBV2 to TRBJ2-5; 10 bases map to TRBD2. Germline CDR1 is SNHLY and CDR2 is FYNNEI. The CDR3 totals 15 residues. V gave up 6 bases and J gave up 1 base; unmatched junction bases: 5.

The chain is built from TRBV18 and TRBJ1-3; 8 nucleotides match TRBD1. J was trimmed by 2 bases and V by 3 bases; bases with no gene match: 3. Germline lookup yields CDR1 KGHSH and CDR2 LQKENI. The CDR3 extends over 15 amino acids. The CDR3 sequence is CASSPTGVAGNTIYF. CDR3 DNA sequence: TGTGCCAGCTCACCGACAGGGGTGGCTGGAAACACCATATATTTT.

The chain links TRBV5-6 to TRBJ2-5; 11 bases fit TRBD1. CDR1 and CDR2 (germline): SGHDT, YYEEEE. This CDR3 is built from 16 residues. Germline trimming cut 4 bases from V and 3 bases from J; bases unmatched to any gene: 8. CDR3 protein: CASSPRTGGGEETQYF. The CDR3 DNA reads TGTGCCAGCAGCCCCAGGACAGGGGGCGGTGAAGAGACCCAGTACTTC. The full variable domain, rest sourced from reference TRBV5-6 and TRBJ2-5, is DAGVTQSPTHLIKTRGQQVTLRCSPKSGHDTVSWYQQALGQGPQFIFQYYEEEERQRGNFPDRFSGHQFPNYSSELNVNALLLGDSALYLCASSPRTGGGEETQYFGPGTRLLVL.

The chain couples TRBV28 to TRBJ2-5; 11 bases are shared with TRBD1. The ends lost 5 bases at V and 5 bases at J; junction bases unmatched: 7. Germline values: CDR1 MDHEN, CDR2 SYDVKM. This CDR3 contains 15 residues. The CDR3 coding sequence is TGTGCCAGCAGTGACCCGGACAGGGGGCGGGAGACCCAGTACTTC. It codes for CASSDPDRGRETQYF.

The rearrangement joins TRBV7-6 to TRBJ1-5; D call uncertain. This CDR3 contains 15 residues. V was clipped by 2 bases and J by 2 bases, with 10 bases between them. Germline assignment: CDR1 SGHVS and CDR2 FNYEAQ. The CDR3 protein is CASSLINTGNQPQHF. For the CDR3, the DNA is TGTGCCAGCAGCTTAATAAATACGGGCAATCAGCCCCAGCATTTT. Full variable domain (remainder filled in from reference TRBV7-6 and TRBJ1-5): GAGVSQSPRYKVTKRGQDVALRCDPISGHVSLYWYRQALGQGPEFLTYFNYEAQQDKSGLPNDRFSAERPEGSISTLTIQRTEQRDSAMYRCASSLINTGNQPQHFGDGTRLSIL.

The J gene is TRBJ1-3, the V gene TRBV19; 9 positions agree with TRBD1. Trimming took 8 bases from V and 3 from J; bases not matched to a gene: 5. CDR1 LNHDA and CDR2 SQIVND come from the germline V gene (reference sequence). This CDR3 spans 14 amino acids. In DNA, the CDR3 is TGTGCCAGTGTGGACAGGGGTTTTGGAAACACCATATATTTT. Encoded protein: CASVDRGFGNTIYF.

J is TRBJ1-2 and V is TRBV18; 12 bases match TRBD1. The CDR3 has 16 residues. The germline V gene encodes CDR1 KGHSH and CDR2 LQKENI. V was clipped by 6 bases and J by 2 bases; unmatched bases: 7. CDR3 nucleotide sequence: TGTGCCAGCTCGCCCGGGACAGGGGGCCCAAACTATGGCTACACCTTC. Translation gives CASSPGTGGPNYGYTF.

With regard to this clone: Other DNA sequences in this specimen translate into the identical CDR3. The CDR3 sequence is CASSSDRASTDTQYF. DNA for the CDR3: TGTGCCAGCAGCTCGGACAGGGCGAGCACAGATACGCAGTATTTT. V is TRBV7-9 and J is TRBJ2-3; 8 positions agree with TRBD1. The CDR3 covers 15 residues. Trimming at V came to 4 bases and at J to 0 bases, leaving 3 bases not matched to a gene. Germline V gives CDR1 SEHNR, CDR2 FQNEAQ (reference sequence).

The chain employs TRBV28 and TRBJ2-5, with 12 bases lining up with TRBD1. The V segment lost 3 bases and the J segment 4 bases; nucleotides outside the gene matches: 9. The CDR3 spans 17 residues. Germline loops: CDR1 MDHEN, CDR2 SYDVKM. CDR3 region: CASSFHLGTGGAETQYF. DNA for the CDR3: TGTGCCAGCAGTTTCCATCTCGGGACAGGGGGCGCAGAGACCCAGTACTTC.

V and J are TRBV5-1 and TRBJ2-1, with TRBD2 matching 12 bases. Looked up from germline, CDR1 is SGHRS and CDR2 is YFSETQ. Trimming took 4 bases from V and 0 from J; bases not matched to a gene: 8. The CDR3 loop spans 18 amino acids. The CDR3 protein is CASSPKLAGGNSYNEQFF. In DNA form, the CDR3 reads TGCGCCAGCAGCCCTAAACTAGCGGGGGGCAACTCCTACAATGAGCAGTTCTTC.

The rearrangement joins TRBV28 to TRBJ2-7, with D maybe TRBD2 (6 bases). The germline V gene has CDR1 MDHEN and CDR2 SYDVKM. CDR3 length: 14 residues. V lost 6 bases to trimming and J lost 2 bases, with 14 bases between them. The DNA for the CDR3 is TGTGCCAGCAGGTGGCGGGGCATTACCTACGAGCAGTACTTC. This sequence encodes CASRWRGITYEQYF.

The chain has TRBV5-1 and TRBJ2-1; TRBD2 matches at 9 bases. The ends lost 6 bases at V and 10 bases at J; junction bases unmatched: 14. CDR3 length: 15 residues. Germline V gives CDR1 SGHRS, CDR2 YFSETQ. The DNA of the CDR3 is TGCGCCAGCACCCAGAGGGTAGCGGGGGACCGGGAGCAGTTCTTC. Protein: CASTQRVAGDREQFF. The entire variable domain, with the rest obtained from reference TRBV5-1 and TRBJ2-1, is as follows: KAGVTQTPRYLIKTRGQQVTLSCSPISGHRSVSWYQQTPGQGLQFLFEYFSETQRNKGNFPGRFSGRQFSNSRSEMNVSTLELGDSALYLCASTQRVAGDREQFFGPGTRLTVL.

The rearrangement uses TRBV7-8 and TRBJ2-7; 12 nucleotides align to TRBD1. Germline lookup yields CDR1 SGHVS and CDR2 FQNEAQ. CDR3 length: 14 amino acids. V lost 5 bases and J lost 4; bases outside the gene matches: 3. CDR3 nucleotide sequence: TGTGCCAGCAGCGTGGGACAGGGGGCGTACGAGCAGTACTTC. Protein sequence: CASSVGQGAYEQYF.

The chain links TRBV7-9 to TRBJ1-4, with D hard to call. The CDR3 has 13 amino acids. Germline loops: CDR1 SEHNR, CDR2 FQNEAQ (reference sequence). With 2 bases removed from V and 1 base from J, the gap between germline ends came to 2 bases. CDR3 nucleotides: TGTGCCAGCAGCTTACGAACTAATGAAAAACTGTTTTTT. Residues: CASSLRTNEKLFF.

The chain joins TRBV30 to TRBJ2-7, with 8 bases lining up with TRBD2. Germline CDR1 and CDR2: GTSNPN and SVGIG (reference sequence). With 0 bases clipped from V and 0 bases from J, the junction kept 1 base outside the gene matches. This CDR3 comprises 14 residues. The CDR3 sequence is CAWSVLADSYEQYF. The CDR3 DNA reads as TGTGCCTGGAGTGTACTAGCGGACTCCTACGAGCAGTACTTC.

V gene TRBV29-1 combines with J gene TRBJ2-5, with 8 bases aligning to TRBD1. The DNA end favors TRBJ2-7, so the J call may be wrong. Germline lookup yields CDR1 SQVTM and CDR2 ANQGSEA. The CDR3 runs to 14 residues. CDR3 sequence reads: CSVSGQGANYEQYF. The CDR3 nucleotides are TGCAGCGTGTCCGGACAGGGCGCAAACTACGAGCAGTACTTC.

This chain uses TRBV4-1 with TRBJ1-2; tentatively, D is TRBD1 (5 bases). The CDR3 contains 16 residues. CDR1 MGHRA and CDR2 YSYEKL come from the germline V gene. V was trimmed by 2 bases and J by 4 bases, leaving 17 bases between them. The CDR3 bases are TGCGCCAGCAGCCAACAGGGACCTCCCGGGGGCTATGGCTACACCTTC. Amino acid sequence: CASSQQGPPGGYGYTF.

J is TRBJ2-1 and V is TRBV6-1; perhaps TRBD2 as D (6 bases). Trimming removed 2 bases at V and 7 bases at J, with 27 bases between. Germline V gene sequence: CDR1 MNHNS, CDR2 SASEGT. The CDR3 sequence is 19 residues long. This CDR3 is CASSELRRGRVRGWNEQFF. DNA for the CDR3: TGTGCCAGCAGTGAACTTAGGCGGGGCAGGGTGAGGGGTTGGAATGAGCAGTTCTTC.